The sequence of this T cell receptor beta chain was determined in a study of T cell changes during pregnancy in multiple sclerosis. CDR1 and CDR2 from the germline V gene are LNHDA and SQIVND (reference sequence). V dropped 7 bases and J dropped 0 bases, with 13 bases sitting between them. The length of the CDR3 is 15 residues. The assay was immunoSEQ multiplex PCR, and TCRdb's table has in-frame clones only and misses some. The sample has 50,000 or so clones, around 93% seen once. V and J are TRBV19 and TRBJ1-5; D is unresolved. This clonotype originated in a female donor with multiple sclerosis, enrolled in a pregnancy study. The sample was peripheral blood, taken in the second trimester of pregnancy. The DNA for the CDR3 is TGTGCCAGTAAGGAGTCGGCAGCTAGCAATCAGCCCCAGCATTTT. Translating it yields CASKESAASNQPQHF.